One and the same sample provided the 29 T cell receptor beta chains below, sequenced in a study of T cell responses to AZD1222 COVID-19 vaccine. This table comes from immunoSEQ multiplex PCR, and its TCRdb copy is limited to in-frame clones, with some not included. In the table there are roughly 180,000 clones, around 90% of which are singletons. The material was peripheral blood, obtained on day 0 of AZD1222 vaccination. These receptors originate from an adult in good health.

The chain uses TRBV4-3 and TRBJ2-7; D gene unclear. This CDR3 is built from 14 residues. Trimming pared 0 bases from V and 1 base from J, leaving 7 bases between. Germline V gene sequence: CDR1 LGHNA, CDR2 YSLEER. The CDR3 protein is CASSQDLESYEQYF. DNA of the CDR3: TGCGCCAGCAGCCAAGATTTGGAGTCCTACGAGCAGTACTTC.

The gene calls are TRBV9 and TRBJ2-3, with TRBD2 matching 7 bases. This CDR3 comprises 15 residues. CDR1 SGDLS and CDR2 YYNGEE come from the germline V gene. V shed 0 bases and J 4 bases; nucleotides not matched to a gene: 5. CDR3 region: CASSVGGGSADTQYF. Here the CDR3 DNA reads TGTGCCAGCAGCGTAGGGGGCGGGAGTGCAGATACGCAGTATTTT.

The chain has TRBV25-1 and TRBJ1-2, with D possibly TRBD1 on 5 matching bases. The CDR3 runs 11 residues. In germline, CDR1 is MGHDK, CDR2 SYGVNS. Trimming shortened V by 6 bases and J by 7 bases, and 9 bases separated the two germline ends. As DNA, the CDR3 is TGTGCCAGCAGGAGGGGCGGTGGCTACACCTTC. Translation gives CASRRGGGYTF.

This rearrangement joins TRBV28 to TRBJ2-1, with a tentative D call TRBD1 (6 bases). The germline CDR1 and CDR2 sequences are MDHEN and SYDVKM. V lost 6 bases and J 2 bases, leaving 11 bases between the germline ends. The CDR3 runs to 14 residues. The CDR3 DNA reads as TGTGCCAGCAGGATGACAGGCCCCTACAATGAGCAGTTCTTC. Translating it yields CASRMTGPYNEQFF.

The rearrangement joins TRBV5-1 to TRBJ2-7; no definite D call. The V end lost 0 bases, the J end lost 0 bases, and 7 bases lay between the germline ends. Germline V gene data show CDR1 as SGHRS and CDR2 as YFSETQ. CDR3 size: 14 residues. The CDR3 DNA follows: TGCGCCAGCAGCTTGGGGGATAGCTCCTACGAGCAGTACTTC. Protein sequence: CASSLGDSSYEQYF.

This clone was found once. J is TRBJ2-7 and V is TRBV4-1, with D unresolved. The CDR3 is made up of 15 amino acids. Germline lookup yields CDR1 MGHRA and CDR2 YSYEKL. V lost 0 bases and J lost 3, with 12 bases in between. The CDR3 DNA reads TGCGCCAGCAGCCAAGAACGATCGGCCTACTACGAGCAGTACTTC. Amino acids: CASSQERSAYYEQYF.

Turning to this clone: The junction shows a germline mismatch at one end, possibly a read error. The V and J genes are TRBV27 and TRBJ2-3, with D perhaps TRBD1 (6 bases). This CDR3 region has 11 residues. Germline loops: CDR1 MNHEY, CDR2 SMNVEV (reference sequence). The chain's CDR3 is CASISTGTQYF. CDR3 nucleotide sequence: TGTGCCAGCATTTCGACAGGTACGCAGTATTTT.

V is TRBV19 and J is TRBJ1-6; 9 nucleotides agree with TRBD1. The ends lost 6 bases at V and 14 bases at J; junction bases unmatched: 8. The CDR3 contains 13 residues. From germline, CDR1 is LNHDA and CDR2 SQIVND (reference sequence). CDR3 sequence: CASSTLDRGSLHF. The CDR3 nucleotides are TGTGCCAGTAGCACCCTGGACAGGGGTTCCCTCCACTTT.

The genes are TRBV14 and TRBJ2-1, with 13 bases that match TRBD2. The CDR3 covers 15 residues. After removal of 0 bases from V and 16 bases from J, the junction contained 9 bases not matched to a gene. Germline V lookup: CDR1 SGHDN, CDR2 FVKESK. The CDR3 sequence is CASSQESGLAGDKFF. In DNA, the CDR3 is TGTGCCAGCAGCCAAGAATCAGGACTAGCGGGAGACAAATTCTTC.

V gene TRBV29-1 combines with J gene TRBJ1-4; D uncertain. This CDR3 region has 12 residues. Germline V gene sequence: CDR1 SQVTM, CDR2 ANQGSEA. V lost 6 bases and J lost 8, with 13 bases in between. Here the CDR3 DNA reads TGCAGCGTCGGGCGGGCACGGGAAAAACTGTTTTTT. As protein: CSVGRAREKLFF.

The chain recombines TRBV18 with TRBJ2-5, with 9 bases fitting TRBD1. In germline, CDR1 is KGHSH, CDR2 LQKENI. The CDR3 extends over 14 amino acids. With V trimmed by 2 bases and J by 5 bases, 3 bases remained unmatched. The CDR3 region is CASSPTGQGETQYF. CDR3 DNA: TGTGCCAGCTCACCAACCGGACAGGGGGAGACCCAGTACTTC.

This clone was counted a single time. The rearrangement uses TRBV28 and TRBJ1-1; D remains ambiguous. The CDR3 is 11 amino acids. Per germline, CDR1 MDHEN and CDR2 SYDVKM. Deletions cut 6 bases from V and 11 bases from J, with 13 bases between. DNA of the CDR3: TGTGCCAGCAGCCGGTTCCTCGAGGCTTTCTTT. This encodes CASSRFLEAFF.

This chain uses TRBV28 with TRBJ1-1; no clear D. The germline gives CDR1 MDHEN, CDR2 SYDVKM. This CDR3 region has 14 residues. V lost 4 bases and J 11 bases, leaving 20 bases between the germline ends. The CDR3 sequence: CASSSVGGNPGAFF. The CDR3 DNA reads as TGTGCCAGCAGTTCCGTTGGTGGGAACCCCGGGGCTTTCTTT.

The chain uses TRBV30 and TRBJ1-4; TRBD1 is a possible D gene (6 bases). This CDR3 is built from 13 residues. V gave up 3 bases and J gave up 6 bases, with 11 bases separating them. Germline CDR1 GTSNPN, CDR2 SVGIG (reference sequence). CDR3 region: CAWRGGLDEKLFF. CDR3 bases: TGTGCCTGGAGGGGGGGGCTGGATGAAAAACTGTTTTTT.

The CDR3 nucleotides are TGTGCCAGCAGCGTAGTCCCGGCGGGAGTGGCAGATACGCAGTATTTT. Its translation is CASSVVPAGVADTQYF. The chain joins TRBV9 to TRBJ2-3; 7 bases match TRBD2. CDR1 is SGDLS and CDR2 is YYNGEE in the germline V gene. The CDR3 is made up of 16 amino acids. V trimming: 0 bases; J trimming: 4 bases; junction bases outside the gene matches: 8.

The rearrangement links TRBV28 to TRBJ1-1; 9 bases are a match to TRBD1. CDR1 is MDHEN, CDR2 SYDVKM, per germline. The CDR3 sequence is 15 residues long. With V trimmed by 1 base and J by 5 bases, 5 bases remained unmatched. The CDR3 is CASSLSGQGRTEAFF. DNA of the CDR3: TGTGCCAGCAGTTTATCTGGACAGGGGAGAACTGAAGCTTTCTTT. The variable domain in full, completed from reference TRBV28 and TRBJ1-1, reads DVKVTQSSRYLVKRTGEKVFLECVQDMDHENMFWYRQDPGLGLRLIYFSYDVKMKEKGDIPEGYSVSREKKERFSLILESASTNQTSMYLCASSLSGQGRTEAFFGQGTRLTVV.

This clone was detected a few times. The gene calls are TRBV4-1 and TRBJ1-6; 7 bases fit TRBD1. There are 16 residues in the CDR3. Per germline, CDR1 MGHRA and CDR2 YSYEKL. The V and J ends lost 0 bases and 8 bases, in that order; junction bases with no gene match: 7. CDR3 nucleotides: TGCGCCAGCAGCCAAGAGCTGACAGGGAGGTATTCACCCCTCCACTTT. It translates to CASSQELTGRYSPLHF.

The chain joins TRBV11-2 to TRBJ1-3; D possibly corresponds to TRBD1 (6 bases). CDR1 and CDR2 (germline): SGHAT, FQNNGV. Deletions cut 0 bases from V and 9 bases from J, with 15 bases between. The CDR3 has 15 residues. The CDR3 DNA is TGTGCCAGCAGCTTAGACCCAGGGGTCTCGAGCACCATATATTTT. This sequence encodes CASSLDPGVSSTIYF.

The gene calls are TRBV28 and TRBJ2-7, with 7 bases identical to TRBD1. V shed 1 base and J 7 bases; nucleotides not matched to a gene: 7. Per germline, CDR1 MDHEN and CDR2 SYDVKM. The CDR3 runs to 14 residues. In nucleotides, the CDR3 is TGTGCCAGCAGTTTATCGCCCAGGGGGTCGGAGCAGTACTTC. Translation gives CASSLSPRGSEQYF.

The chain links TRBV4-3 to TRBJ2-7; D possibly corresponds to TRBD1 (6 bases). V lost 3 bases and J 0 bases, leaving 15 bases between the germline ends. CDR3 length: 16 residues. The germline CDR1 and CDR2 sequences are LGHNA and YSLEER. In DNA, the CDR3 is TGCGCCAGCAGCCAGACAGGTTCTAGCTACTCCTACGAGCAGTACTTC. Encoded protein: CASSQTGSSYSYEQYF.

CDR3 in DNA: TGTGCCAGGAGGCTACCAGACAGGGCTTTGAGTGGAGGAAACACCATATATTTT. Its protein is CARRLPDRALSGGNTIYF. V gene TRBV2 combines with J gene TRBJ1-3; 7 bases fit TRBD1. This CDR3 contains 18 residues. J gave up 4 bases and V 9 bases, and 21 bases lay outside the gene matches. CDR1 and CDR2 (germline): SNHLY, FYNNEI.

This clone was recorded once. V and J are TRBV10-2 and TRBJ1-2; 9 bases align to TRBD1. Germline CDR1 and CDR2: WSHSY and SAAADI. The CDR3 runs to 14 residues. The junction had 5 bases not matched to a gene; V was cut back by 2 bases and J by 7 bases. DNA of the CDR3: TGCGCCAGCAGTGAGGGACAGGGGCTGCGTGGCTACACCTTC. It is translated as CASSEGQGLRGYTF.

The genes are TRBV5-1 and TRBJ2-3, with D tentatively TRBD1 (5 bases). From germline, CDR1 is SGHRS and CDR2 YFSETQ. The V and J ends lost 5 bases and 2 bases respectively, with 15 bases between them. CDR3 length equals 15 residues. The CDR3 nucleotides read TGCGCCAGCAGACCTACCCAGGGATCCACAGATACGCAGTATTTT. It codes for CASRPTQGSTDTQYF.

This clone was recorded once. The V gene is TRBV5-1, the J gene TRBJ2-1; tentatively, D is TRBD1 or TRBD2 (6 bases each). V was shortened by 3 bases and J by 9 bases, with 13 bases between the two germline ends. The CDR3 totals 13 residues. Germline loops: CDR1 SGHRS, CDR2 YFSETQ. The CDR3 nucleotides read TGCGCCAGCAGCTGGGGGGCTAACGTTGAGCAGTTCTTC. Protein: CASSWGANVEQFF.

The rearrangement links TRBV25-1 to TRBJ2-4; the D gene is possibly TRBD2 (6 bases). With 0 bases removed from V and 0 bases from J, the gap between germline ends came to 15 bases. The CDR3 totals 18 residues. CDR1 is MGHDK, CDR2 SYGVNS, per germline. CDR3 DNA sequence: TGTGCCAGCAGTGAATATTCAGGGACGGGAGTAGCCAAAAACATTCAGTACTTC. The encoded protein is CASSEYSGTGVAKNIQYF.

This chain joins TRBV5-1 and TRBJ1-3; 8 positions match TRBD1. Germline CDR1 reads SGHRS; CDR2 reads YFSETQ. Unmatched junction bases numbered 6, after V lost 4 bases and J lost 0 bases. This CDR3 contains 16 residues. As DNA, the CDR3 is TGCGCCAGCAGCCGGGGGACAGGTACCTCTGGAAACACCATATATTTT. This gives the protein CASSRGTGTSGNTIYF. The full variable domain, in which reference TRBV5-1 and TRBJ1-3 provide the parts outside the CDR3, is KAGVTQTPRYLIKTRGQQVTLSCSPISGHRSVSWYQQTPGQGLQFLFEYFSETQRNKGNFPGRFSGRQFSNSRSEMNVSTLELGDSALYLCASSRGTGTSGNTIYFGEGSWLTVV.

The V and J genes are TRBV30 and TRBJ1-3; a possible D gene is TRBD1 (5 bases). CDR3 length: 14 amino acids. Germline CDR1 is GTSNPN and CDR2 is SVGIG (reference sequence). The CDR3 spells CAGRTNPVQNTIYF. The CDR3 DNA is TGTGCAGGGCGGACAAACCCGGTTCAGAACACCATATATTTT.

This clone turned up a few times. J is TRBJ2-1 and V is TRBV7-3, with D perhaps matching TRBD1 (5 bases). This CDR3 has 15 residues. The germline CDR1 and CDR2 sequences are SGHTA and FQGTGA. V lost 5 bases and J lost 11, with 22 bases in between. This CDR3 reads CASSPIGRASAKQFF. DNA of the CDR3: TGTGCCAGCAGCCCTATAGGCAGGGCATCAGCAAAGCAGTTCTTC.

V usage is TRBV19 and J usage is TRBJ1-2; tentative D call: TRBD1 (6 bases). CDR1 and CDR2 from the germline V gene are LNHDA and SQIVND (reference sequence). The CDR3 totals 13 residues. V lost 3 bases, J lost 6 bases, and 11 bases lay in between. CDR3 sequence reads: CASSMWGAHGYTF. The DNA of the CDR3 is TGTGCCAGTAGTATGTGGGGGGCTCATGGCTACACCTTC.